The T cell receptor beta chain described here comes from a study of blood T cells in healthy people across ages. Using a J-beta primer mix together with a sample-barcoded 5' primer, a second PCR was run for roughly 6 to 12 cycles. TCRdb redid the calling of the 5' RACE reads with MiXCR, one entry per CDR3 protein. The sample yields about 670,000 distinct CDR3 sequences, 40% to 45% seen once. The CDR3 spans 15 residues. Germline CDR1 is SGDLS and CDR2 is YYNGEE. V lost 0 bases to trimming and J lost 0 bases, with 10 bases between them. The sequence was collected from a man aged 80 or over in good health. This chain links TRBV9 with TRBJ2-7; D is unclear. The specimen sequenced was blood. This CDR3 is CASSVGAGSSYEQYF. CDR3 DNA: TGTGCCAGCAGCGTAGGGGCAGGAAGCTCCTACGAGCAGTACTTC.